The rows below give T cell receptor beta chains drawn from one sample of a study of CD8 T cells in ankylosing spondylitis. TCRdb reprocessed the 5' RACE reads with MiXCR, giving one entry per CDR3 protein. This table holds some 270,000 distinct CDR3 sequences, more than 15% found once. Material: blood, either unsorted or a sorted T cell fraction (not recorded which). These receptors all stem from a male donor with ankylosing spondylitis or in good health (not recorded which). Both conserved end residues are part of each CDR3. The order of the fields is V gene, J gene, clone size, CDR3 length, D gene, CDR3 protein, CDR3 DNA. A D gene is named only where the DNA matches it firmly. Expanded clones get a size class; other rows say once, few or many, or leave the size out.

TRBV4-1	TRBJ2-1	NA	12	NA	CASSQVSSEQFF	TGCGCCAGCAGCCAAGTGTCTAGCGAGCAGTTCTTC
TRBV21-1	TRBJ1-2	many	16	NA	CASSKHYRDRDYGYTF	TGTGCCAGCAGCAAACATTACAGGGACAGAGACTATGGCTACACCTTC
TRBV7-8	TRBJ2-3	few	17	NA	CASSLARATGWADTQYF	TGTGCCAGCAGCTTAGCTCGGGCCACAGGGTGGGCAGATACGCAGTATTTT
TRBV29-1	TRBJ1-2	NA	14	NA	CSVAPGTANYGYTF	TGCAGCGTTGCCCCCGGGACCGCGAACTATGGCTACACCTTC
TRBV7-8	TRBJ2-1	NA	16	TRBD2	CASSFGLADPYNEQFF	TGTGCCAGCAGCTTTGGGCTAGCGGACCCTTACAATGAGCAGTTCTTC
TRBV29-1	TRBJ1-2	few	15	NA	CSVDTEDTFNYGYTF	TGCAGCGTTGATACGGAGGACACATTTAACTATGGCTACACCTTC
TRBV25-1	TRBJ1-4	NA	15	TRBD1	CASSELGQGGEKLFF	TGTGCCAGCAGTGAATTGGGACAGGGCGGTGAAAAACTGTTTTTT
TRBV4-1	TRBJ2-1	many	15	NA	CASSQRDGTYNEQFF	TGCGCCAGCAGCCAGAGGGACGGAACCTACAATGAGCAGTTCTTC
TRBV29-1	TRBJ2-2	NA	13	NA	CSVEDRYTGELFF	TGCAGCGTTGAAGACAGGTACACCGGGGAGCTGTTTTTT
TRBV4-1	TRBJ2-1	NA	13	TRBD2	CASSRGGGSEQFF	TGCGCCAGCAGCCGCGGGGGGGGCAGTGAGCAGTTCTTC
TRBV29-1	TRBJ1-4	few	13	TRBD1	CSVCRDSNEKLFF	TGCAGCGTTTGCCGGGACAGCAATGAAAAACTGTTTTTT
TRBV29-1	TRBJ2-3	few	8	NA	CSVDTQYF	TGCAGCGTGGATACGCAGTATTTT
TRBV20-1	TRBJ2-7	many	13	TRBD2	CSARGLAEYEQYF	TGCAGTGCCCGGGGACTAGCGGAATACGAGCAGTACTTC
TRBV29-1	TRBJ2-7	few	16	TRBD2	CSVIWGEREAVYEQYF	TGCAGCGTCATCTGGGGCGAGCGGGAGGCCGTTTACGAGCAGTACTTC
TRBV12-3/TRBV12-4	TRBJ2-5	NA	16	TRBD2	CASSLVAGDLQETQYF	TGTGCCAGCAGTTTAGTAGCGGGGGACCTACAAGAGACCCAGTACTTC
TRBV3-1	TRBJ2-2	NA	17	NA	CASSQDRDSGQTGELFF	TGTGCCAGCAGCCAAGATCGGGATAGCGGACAGACCGGGGAGCTGTTTTTT
TRBV2	TRBJ2-7	few	13	NA	CASRLRQIYEQYF	TGTGCCTCCCGTCTGAGGCAGATTTACGAGCAGTACTTC
TRBV29-1	TRBJ2-3	few	14	TRBD2	CSVELAGVRDTQYF	TGCAGCGTTGAGCTGGCGGGAGTCAGGGATACGCAGTATTTT
TRBV5-6	TRBJ1-2	few	15	TRBD1	CASSLDGTGRYGYTF	TGTGCCAGCAGCTTGGATGGGACAGGGCGGTATGGCTACACCTTC
TRBV29-1	TRBJ2-2	NA	15	TRBD2	CSVESGTKNTGELFF	TGCAGCGTTGAATCCGGGACTAAGAACACCGGGGAGCTGTTTTTT
TRBV5-4	TRBJ2-2	NA	16	TRBD2	CASSFVLAGADGELFF	TGTGCCAGCAGCTTCGTCCTAGCGGGAGCGGACGGGGAGCTGTTTTTT
TRBV28	TRBJ2-5	NA	14	TRBD1	CASSFPGGMETQYF	TGTGCCAGCAGTTTCCCAGGGGGCATGGAGACCCAGTACTTC
TRBV10-3	TRBJ2-3	few	14	TRBD2	CAIGGAGGPDTQYF	TGTGCCATCGGAGGGGCGGGAGGGCCGGATACGCAGTATTTT
TRBV29-1	TRBJ2-7	many	14	TRBD2	CSAGNAGGPYEQYF	TGCAGCGCTGGGAATGCGGGAGGGCCTTACGAGCAGTACTTC
TRBV2	TRBJ2-1	many	16	TRBD2	CASSDRAGSSYNEQFF	TGTGCCAGCAGTGATCGAGCGGGGAGCTCCTACAATGAGCAGTTCTTC
TRBV20-1	TRBJ2-1	NA	16	TRBD2	CSARGGLADTYNEQFF	TGCAGTGCTAGAGGAGGACTAGCGGATACCTACAATGAGCAGTTCTTC
TRBV3-1	TRBJ2-2	NA	19	TRBD1	CASSQPGTGLSLNTGELFF	TGTGCCAGCAGCCAACCCGGGACAGGGTTATCCCTGAACACCGGGGAGCTGTTTTTT
TRBV2	TRBJ1-2	NA	13	NA	CASSDSGGYGYTF	TGTGCCAGCAGTGACTCGGGGGGCTATGGCTACACCTTC
TRBV27	TRBJ2-3	NA	13	TRBD1	CARPGQGPDTQYF	TGTGCCAGGCCGGGACAGGGTCCCGATACGCAGTATTTT
TRBV29-1	TRBJ1-2	NA	14	TRBD1	CSVDEGTAEYGYTF	TGCAGCGTTGACGAGGGGACAGCCGAATATGGCTACACCTTC
TRBV6-1	TRBJ2-1	few	14	NA	CASRILTSSDEQFF	TGTGCCAGCCGAATCCTGACTAGTTCGGATGAGCAGTTCTTC
TRBV5-1	TRBJ1-1	few	16	NA	CASSLVASGSGTEAFF	TGCGCCAGCAGCTTGGTGGCGTCGGGGTCAGGCACTGAAGCTTTCTTT
TRBV6-1	TRBJ1-1	many	13	NA	CASSPRGSTEAFF	TGTGCCAGCAGCCCCCGGGGATCCACTGAAGCTTTCTTT
TRBV24-1	TRBJ2-1	NA	12	NA	CATSVGLWREFF	TGTGCCACCAGTGTGGGACTCTGGAGGGAGTTCTTC
TRBV12-3/TRBV12-4	TRBJ2-1	few	15	TRBD2	CASRGTSGSYNEQFF	TGTGCCAGCAGAGGGACTAGCGGGTCGTACAATGAGCAGTTCTTC
TRBV19	TRBJ2-4	NA	17	TRBD2	CASSPGLGEGLNRIQYF	TGTGCCAGTAGTCCGGGACTAGGGGAGGGCCTAAATCGCATTCAGTACTTC
TRBV4-2	TRBJ2-1	NA	15	TRBD2	CASSLLAAGDNEQFF	TGTGCCAGCAGCCTTCTAGCGGCCGGGGACAATGAGCAGTTCTTC
TRBV9	TRBJ2-2	NA	15	NA	CASSAGDRITGELFF	TGTGCCAGCAGCGCGGGGGACAGAATCACCGGGGAGCTGTTTTTT
TRBV9	TRBJ2-2	NA	15	NA	CASSLGGHRTGELFF	TGTGCCAGCAGCCTAGGGGGGCATAGGACCGGGGAGCTGTTTTTT
TRBV27	TRBJ2-1	many	20	NA	CASSLWPLNSGYGNNREQFF	TGTGCCAGCAGTTTATGGCCCCTCAATAGCGGATACGGAAATAATAGGGAGCAGTTCTTC